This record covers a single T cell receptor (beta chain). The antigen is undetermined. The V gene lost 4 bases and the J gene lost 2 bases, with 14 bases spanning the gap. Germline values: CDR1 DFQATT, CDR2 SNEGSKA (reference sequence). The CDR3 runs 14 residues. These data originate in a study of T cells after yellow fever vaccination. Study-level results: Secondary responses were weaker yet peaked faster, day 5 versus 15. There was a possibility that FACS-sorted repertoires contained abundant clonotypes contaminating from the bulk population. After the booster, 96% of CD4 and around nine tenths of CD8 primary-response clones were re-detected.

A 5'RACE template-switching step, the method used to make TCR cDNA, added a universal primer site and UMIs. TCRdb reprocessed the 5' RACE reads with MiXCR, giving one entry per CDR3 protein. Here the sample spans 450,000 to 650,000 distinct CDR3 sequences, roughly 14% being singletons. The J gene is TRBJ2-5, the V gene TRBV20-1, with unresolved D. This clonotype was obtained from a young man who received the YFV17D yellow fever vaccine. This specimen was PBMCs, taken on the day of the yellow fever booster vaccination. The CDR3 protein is CSATGLVRQETQYF. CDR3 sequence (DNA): TGCAGTGCTACCGGTCTAGTACGACAAGAGACCCAGTACTTC.